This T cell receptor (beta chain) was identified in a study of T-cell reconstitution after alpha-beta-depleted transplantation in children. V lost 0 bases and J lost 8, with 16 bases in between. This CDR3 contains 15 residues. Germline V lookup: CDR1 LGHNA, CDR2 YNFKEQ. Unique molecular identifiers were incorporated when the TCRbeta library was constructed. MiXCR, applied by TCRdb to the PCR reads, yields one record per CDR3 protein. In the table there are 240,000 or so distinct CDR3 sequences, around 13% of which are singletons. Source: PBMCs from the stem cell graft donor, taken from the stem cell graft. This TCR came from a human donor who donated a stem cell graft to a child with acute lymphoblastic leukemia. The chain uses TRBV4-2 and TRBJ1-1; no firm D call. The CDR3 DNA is TGTGCCAGCAGCCAAGATATGACGAGCGGTCCAGAAGCTTTCTTT. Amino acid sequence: CASSQDMTSGPEAFF.